This TCR beta chain appears in the sequencing data of a study of molecular identifiers for immune sequencing clone quantification. CDR3 size: 21 residues. With 8 bases removed from V and 3 bases from J, the gap between germline ends came to 34 bases. Germline V gene data show CDR1 as MDHEN and CDR2 as SYDVKM. This clonotype was recorded at least ten times. TCRdb analysed the PCR reads with MiXCR anew, one entry per CDR3 protein. The table lists over 600,000 distinct CDR3 sequences, about 20% of them singletons, with roughly 0.83% in the top ten. This chain links TRBV28 with TRBJ2-2; perhaps TRBD1 as D (6 bases). Sequenced sample: naive CD8+ T cells from blood, with Jurkat cell RNA spiked in. Subset indicated: FACS-sorted CD8+CD4-CCR7+CD45RA+ naive T cells. The receptor comes from a human donor in good health. Some libraries in this study had Jurkat cell RNA spiked in. The CDR3 DNA follows: TGTGCCAGCCGAATAGACAGTTTTCGGGCGGAAACAAACAGGGACACCGGGGAGCTGTTTTTT. Residues: CASRIDSFRAETNRDTGELFF. Variable domain in full (rest from reference TRBV28 and TRBJ2-2): DVKVTQSSRYLVKRTGEKVFLECVQDMDHENMFWYRQDPGLGLRLIYFSYDVKMKEKGDIPEGYSVSREKKERFSLILESASTNQTSMYLCASRIDSFRAETNRDTGELFFGEGSRLTVL.